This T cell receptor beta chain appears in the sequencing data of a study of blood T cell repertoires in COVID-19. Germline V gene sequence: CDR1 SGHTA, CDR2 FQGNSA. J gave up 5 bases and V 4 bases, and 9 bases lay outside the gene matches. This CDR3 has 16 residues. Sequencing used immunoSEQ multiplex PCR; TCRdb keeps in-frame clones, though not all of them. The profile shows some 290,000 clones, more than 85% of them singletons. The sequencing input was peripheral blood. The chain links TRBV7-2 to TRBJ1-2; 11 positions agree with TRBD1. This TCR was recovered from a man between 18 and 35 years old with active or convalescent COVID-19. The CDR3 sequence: CASSWGQGDYSYGYTF. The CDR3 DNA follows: TGTGCCAGCAGCTGGGGACAGGGGGATTATTCTTATGGCTACACCTTC.